Sequencing of this TCR beta chain was carried out in a study of blood T cell repertoires in COVID-19. Libraries were prepared by immunoSEQ multiplex PCR; TCRdb keeps only in-frame clonotypes and omits some of them. Of about 190,000 clones in the sample, around 84% were seen once. The V and J ends lost 2 bases and 5 bases respectively, with 10 bases between them. Germline CDR1 KGHSH, CDR2 LQKENI. The CDR3 loop spans 15 amino acids. The sequence derives from a woman in her twenties or thirties who had recovered from COVID-19. The chain carries TRBV18 and TRBJ2-6, with D tentatively TRBD1 (5 bases). Sequenced material: PBMCs or T cells enriched from blood (not recorded which). The CDR3 region has the DNA TGTGCCAGCTCACCAGAGCAGGGTAGGGCCAACGTCCTGACTTTC. It yields the protein CASSPEQGRANVLTF.